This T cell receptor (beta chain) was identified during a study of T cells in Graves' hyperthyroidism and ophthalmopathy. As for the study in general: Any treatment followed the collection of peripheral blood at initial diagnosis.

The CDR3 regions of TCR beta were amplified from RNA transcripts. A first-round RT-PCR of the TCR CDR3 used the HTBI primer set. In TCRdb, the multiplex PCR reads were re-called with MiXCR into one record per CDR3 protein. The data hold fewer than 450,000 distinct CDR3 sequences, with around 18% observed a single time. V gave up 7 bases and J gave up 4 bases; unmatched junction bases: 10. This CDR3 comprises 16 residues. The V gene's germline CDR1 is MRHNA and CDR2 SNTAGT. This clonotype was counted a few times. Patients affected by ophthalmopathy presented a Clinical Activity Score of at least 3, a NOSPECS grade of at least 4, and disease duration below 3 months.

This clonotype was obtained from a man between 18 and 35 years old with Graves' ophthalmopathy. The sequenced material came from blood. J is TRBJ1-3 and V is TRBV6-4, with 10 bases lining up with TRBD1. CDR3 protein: CASILRGTGVGNTIYF. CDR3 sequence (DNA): TGTGCCAGCATTTTACGGGGGACAGGGGTAGGAAACACCATATATTTT.